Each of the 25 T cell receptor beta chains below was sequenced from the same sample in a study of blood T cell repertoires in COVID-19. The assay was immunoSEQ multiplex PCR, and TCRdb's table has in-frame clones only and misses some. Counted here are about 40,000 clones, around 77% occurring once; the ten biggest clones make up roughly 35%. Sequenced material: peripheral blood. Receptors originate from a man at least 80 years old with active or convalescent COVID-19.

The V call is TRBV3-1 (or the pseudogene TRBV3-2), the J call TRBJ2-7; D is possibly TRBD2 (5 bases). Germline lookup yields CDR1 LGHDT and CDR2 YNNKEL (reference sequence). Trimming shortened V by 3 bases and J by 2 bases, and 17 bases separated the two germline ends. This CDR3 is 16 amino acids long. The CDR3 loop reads CASSHSWRADTYEQYF. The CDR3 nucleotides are TGTGCCAGCAGCCATTCCTGGCGGGCAGACACCTACGAGCAGTACTTC.

The DNA of the CDR3 is TGTGCCAGCAGCCAAGGGACTAGCGGGGCCAATGAGCAGTTCTTC. The encoded protein is CASSQGTSGANEQFF. The chain recombines TRBV6-5 with TRBJ2-1, with 13 nucleotides matching TRBD2. The CDR3 contains 15 residues. CDR1 is MNHEY and CDR2 is SVGAGI in the germline V gene. Losses at the gene ends were 6 bases for V and 6 bases for J; bases not matched to a gene: 5.

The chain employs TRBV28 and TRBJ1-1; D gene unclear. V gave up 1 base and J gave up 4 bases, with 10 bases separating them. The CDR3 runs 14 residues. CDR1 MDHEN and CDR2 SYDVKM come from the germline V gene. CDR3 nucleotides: TGTGCCAGCAGTTTATCCATGGAGAGCACTGAAGCTTTCTTT. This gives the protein CASSLSMESTEAFF. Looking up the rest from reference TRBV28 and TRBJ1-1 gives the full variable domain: DVKVTQSSRYLVKRTGEKVFLECVQDMDHENMFWYRQDPGLGLRLIYFSYDVKMKEKGDIPEGYSVSREKKERFSLILESASTNQTSMYLCASSLSMESTEAFFGQGTRLTVV.

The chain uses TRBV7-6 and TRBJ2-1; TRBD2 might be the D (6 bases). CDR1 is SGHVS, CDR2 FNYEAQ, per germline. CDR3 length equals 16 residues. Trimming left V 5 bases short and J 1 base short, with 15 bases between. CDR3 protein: CASSRLVGGSYNEQFF. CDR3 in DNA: TGTGCCAGCAGCCGACTGGTGGGAGGATCCTACAATGAGCAGTTCTTC.

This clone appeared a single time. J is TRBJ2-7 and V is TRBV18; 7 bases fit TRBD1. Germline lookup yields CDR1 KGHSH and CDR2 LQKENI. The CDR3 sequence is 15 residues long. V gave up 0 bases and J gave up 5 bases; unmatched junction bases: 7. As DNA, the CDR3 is TGTGCCAGCTCACCACCCACAGGGGCTCTAAACGAGCAGTACTTC. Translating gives CASSPPTGALNEQYF.

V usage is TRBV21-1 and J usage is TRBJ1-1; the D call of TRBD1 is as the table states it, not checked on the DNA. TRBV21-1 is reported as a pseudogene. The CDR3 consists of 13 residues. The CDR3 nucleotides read TGTGCCAGCCGTCTACAGAGGAACACTGAAGCTTTCTTT. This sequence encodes CASRLQRNTEAFF.

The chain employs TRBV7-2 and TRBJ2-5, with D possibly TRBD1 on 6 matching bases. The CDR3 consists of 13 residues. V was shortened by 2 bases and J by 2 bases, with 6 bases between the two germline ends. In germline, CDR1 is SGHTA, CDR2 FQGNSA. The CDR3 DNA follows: TGTGCCAGCAGCTTACAGGGGCAAGAGACCCAGTACTTC. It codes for CASSLQGQETQYF.

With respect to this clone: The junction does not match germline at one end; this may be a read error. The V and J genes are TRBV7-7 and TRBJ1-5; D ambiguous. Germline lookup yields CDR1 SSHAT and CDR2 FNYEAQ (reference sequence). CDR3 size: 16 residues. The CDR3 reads CASSSDRTSSNQPQHF. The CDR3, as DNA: TGTGCTAGCAGCTCCGATCGAACTTCTAGCAATCAGCCCCAGCATTTT.

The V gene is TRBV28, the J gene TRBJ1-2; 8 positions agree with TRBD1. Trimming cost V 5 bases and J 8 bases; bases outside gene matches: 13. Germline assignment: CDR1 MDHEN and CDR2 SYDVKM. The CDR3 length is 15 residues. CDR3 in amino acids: CASSPPGTGAGGYTF. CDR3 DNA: TGTGCCAGCAGTCCTCCCGGGACAGGTGCGGGGGGCTACACCTTC.

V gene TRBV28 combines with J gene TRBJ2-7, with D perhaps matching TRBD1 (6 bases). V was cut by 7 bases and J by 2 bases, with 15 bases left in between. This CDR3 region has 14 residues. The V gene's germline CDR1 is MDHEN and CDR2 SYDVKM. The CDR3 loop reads CASIPGTWTYEQYF. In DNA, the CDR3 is TGTGCCAGCATCCCCGGGACATGGACCTACGAGCAGTACTTC.

The CDR3 DNA reads as TGCGCCAGCAGCCAAGGACAGGGAGGTGAAAAACTGTTTTTT. This codes for CASSQGQGGEKLFF. The J gene is TRBJ1-4, the V gene TRBV4-3, with 7 bases that match TRBD1. With V trimmed by 1 base and J by 7 bases, 3 bases remained unmatched. CDR3 size: 14 residues. CDR1 and CDR2 (germline): LGHNA, YSLEER.

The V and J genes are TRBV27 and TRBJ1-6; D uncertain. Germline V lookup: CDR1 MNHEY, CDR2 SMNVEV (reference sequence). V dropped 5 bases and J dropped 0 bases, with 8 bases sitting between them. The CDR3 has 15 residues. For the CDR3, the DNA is TGTGCCAGCAGTAGAGGGAGCTCCTATAATTCACCCCTCCACTTT. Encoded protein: CASSRGSSYNSPLHF.

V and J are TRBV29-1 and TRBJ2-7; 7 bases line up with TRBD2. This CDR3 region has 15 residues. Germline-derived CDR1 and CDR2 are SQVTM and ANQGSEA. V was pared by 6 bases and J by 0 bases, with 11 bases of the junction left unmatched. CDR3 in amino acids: CSVLGGVVGSYEQYF. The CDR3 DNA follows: TGCAGCGTGCTTGGGGGGGTCGTGGGCTCCTACGAGCAGTACTTC.

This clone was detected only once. As DNA, the CDR3 is TGTGCCAGCAGCTGGAGGGAATCAACTAATGAAAAACTGTTTTTT. Protein: CASSWRESTNEKLFF. V and J are TRBV7-2 and TRBJ1-4; D is ambiguous. CDR1 and CDR2 (germline): SGHTA, FQGNSA. V shed 4 bases and J shed 0 bases, with 9 bases lying between them. The CDR3 extends over 15 amino acids. The full variable domain, in which reference TRBV7-2 and TRBJ1-4 provide the parts outside the CDR3, is GAGVSQSPSNKVTEKGKDVELRCDPISGHTALYWYRQSLGQGLEFLIYFQGNSAPDKSGLPSDRFSAERTGGSVSTLTIQRTQQEDSAVYLCASSWRESTNEKLFFGSGTQLSVL.

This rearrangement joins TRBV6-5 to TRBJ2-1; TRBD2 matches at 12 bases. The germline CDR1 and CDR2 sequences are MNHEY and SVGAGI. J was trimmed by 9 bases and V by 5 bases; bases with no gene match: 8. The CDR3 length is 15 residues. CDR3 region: CASSKLAGGRGEQFF. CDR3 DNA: TGTGCCAGCAGTAAACTAGCGGGGGGAAGGGGTGAGCAGTTCTTC.

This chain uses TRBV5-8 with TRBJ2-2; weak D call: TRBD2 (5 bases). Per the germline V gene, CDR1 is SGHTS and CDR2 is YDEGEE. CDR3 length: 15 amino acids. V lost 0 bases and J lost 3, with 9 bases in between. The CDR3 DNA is TGTGCCAGCAGCTTGGAACTAGAGGACACCGGGGAGCTGTTTTTT. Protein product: CASSLELEDTGELFF.

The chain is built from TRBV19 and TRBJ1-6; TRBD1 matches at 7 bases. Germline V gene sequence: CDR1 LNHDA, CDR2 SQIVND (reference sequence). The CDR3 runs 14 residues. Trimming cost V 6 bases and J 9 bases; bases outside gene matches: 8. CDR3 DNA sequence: TGTGCCAGTAGGGGTGTCAGGGACAGTTCACCCCTCCACTTT. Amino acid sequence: CASRGVRDSSPLHF. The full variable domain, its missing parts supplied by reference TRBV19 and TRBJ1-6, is DGGITQSPKYLFRKEGQNVTLSCEQNLNHDAMYWYRQDPGQGLRLIYYSQIVNDFQKGDIAEGYSVSREKKESFPLTVTSAQKNPTAFYLCASRGVRDSSPLHFGNGTRLTVT.

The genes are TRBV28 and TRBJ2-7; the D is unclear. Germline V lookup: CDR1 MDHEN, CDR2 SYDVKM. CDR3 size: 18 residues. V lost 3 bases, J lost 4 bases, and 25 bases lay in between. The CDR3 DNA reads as TGTGCCAGCAGTTTTGGTCGGTCTCCTTCTCCGATCCTTTACGAGCAGTACTTC. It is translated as CASSFGRSPSPILYEQYF.

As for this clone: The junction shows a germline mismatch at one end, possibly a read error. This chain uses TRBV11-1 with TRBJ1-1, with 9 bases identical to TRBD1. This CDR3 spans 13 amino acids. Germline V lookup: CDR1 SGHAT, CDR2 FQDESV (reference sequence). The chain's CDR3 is CASSFTQGADAFF. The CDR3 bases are TGTGCCAGCAGCTTTACACAGGGGGCTGATGCTTTCTTT.

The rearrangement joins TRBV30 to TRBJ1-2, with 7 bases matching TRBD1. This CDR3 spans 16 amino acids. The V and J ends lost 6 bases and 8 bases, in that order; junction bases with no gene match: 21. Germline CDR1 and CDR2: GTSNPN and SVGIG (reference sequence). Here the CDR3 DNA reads TGTGCCTGCACCCGTGCGACAGGGCCCTTCCCAATCGGCTACACCTTC. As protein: CACTRATGPFPIGYTF. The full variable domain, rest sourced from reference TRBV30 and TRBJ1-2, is SQTIHQWPATLVQPVGSPLSLECTVEGTSNPNLYWYRQAAGRGLQLLFYSVGIGQISSEVPQNLSASRPQDRQFILSSKKLLLSDSGFYLCACTRATGPFPIGYTFGSGTRLTVV.

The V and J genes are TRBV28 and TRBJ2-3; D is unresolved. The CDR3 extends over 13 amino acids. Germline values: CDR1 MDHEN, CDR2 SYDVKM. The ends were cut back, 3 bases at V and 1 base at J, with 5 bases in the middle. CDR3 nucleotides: TGTGCCAGCAGTTTCCGTGGCACAGATACGCAGTATTTT. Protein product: CASSFRGTDTQYF.

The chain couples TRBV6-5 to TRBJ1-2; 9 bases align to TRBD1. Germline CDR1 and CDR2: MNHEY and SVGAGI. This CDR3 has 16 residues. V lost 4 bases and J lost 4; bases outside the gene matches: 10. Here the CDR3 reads CASSSADRGLFYGYTF. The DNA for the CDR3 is TGTGCCAGCAGTTCCGCGGACAGGGGACTTTTCTATGGCTACACCTTC.

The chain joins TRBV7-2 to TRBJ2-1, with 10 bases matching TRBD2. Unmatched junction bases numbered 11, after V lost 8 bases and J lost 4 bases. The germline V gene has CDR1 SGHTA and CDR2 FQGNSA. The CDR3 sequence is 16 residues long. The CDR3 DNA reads TGTGCCAGCCTTCCCCAACCGGGACTAGCGTACAATGAGCAGTTCTTC. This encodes CASLPQPGLAYNEQFF.

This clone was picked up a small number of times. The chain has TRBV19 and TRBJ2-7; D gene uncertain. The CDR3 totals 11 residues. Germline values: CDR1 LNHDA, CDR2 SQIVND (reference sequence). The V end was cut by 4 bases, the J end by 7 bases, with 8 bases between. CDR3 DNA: TGTGCCAGTAGTAATCCGAGAGAGCAGTACTTC. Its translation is CASSNPREQYF.

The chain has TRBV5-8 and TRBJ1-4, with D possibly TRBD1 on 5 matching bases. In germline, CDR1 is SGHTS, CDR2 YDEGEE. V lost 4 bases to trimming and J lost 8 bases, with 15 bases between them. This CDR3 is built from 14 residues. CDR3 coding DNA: TGTGCCAGCAGCGGCGGGGCAGGGTCCGAAAAACTGTTTTTT. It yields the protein CASSGGAGSEKLFF. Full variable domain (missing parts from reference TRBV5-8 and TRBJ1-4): EAGVTQSPTHLIKTRGQQATLRCSPISGHTSVYWYQQALGLGLQFLLWYDEGEERNRGNFPPRFSGRQFPNYSSELNVNALELEDSALYLCASSGGAGSEKLFFGSGTQLSVL.